This TCR beta chain was identified during a study of shared clonotypes between healthy human individuals (dated by TCRdb to about 2020). For the study in its entirety: A few men and two women, aged 18 to 49 years, made up the cohort. For each donor, three plates each were used for CD4 naive and CD4 memory, two plates were used for CD8 naive, and one plate was used for CD8 memory. The study deeply sequenced blood TCR repertoires of about 5 healthy adults to estimate repertoire size and the extent of clonotype sharing between individuals. To increase sequencing depth and limit assay-specific biases, different laboratories used diverse techniques to prepare libraries and sequence TCR repertoires. Leukapheresis yielded between about 0.9 and 9 billion PBMCs per donor. What the study reported, not specific to this receptor: Higher generation probabilities were observed for clonotypes shared by all four sorted-subset donors than for non-shared clonotypes. Sharing across several donors was observed for 4.5% to 6.5% of naive CD4, under 4% of naive CD8, over 2% of memory CD4, and 0.4% of memory CD8 clonotypes. Even with the large sequencing depth, rarefaction of the sorted-subset datasets indicated that sequencing was incomplete. Based on pairwise subsampling, the degree of clonotype sharing among donors was expected to be affected by sequencing depth. Naive subsets generally had larger estimated clonotype richness than memory subsets. Only blood was sampled, and tissue TCR repertoires likely differ from those in blood. The small number of donors limited the genetic and exposure-history diversity represented.

CD8 naive samples were obtained by positive selection for CCR7 among CD45RO-negative cells, yielding a CD45RA+CCR7+ population from which TemRA cells were excluded. The donors were healthy, HIV-negative adults with no recently reported acute infections or vaccinations. Every donor was a Caucasian adult residing in Nashville, Tennessee, USA. Blood was collected by leukapheresis, and PBMCs were isolated by Ficoll-Histopaque density gradient centrifugation and then cryopreserved in liquid nitrogen vapor phase. Analytical flow cytometry was used to check the purity and quantity of every magnetically sorted T cell population. Genomic DNA was isolated from each sorted fraction and quantified by UV absorbance on a Nanodrop 2000c. A word on this clone: Its binding antigen is unknown. No much larger clone exists at a distance of one base, and base qualities are not known.

Using the deep immunoSEQ assay, multiplex PCR amplified TCR CDR3 regions from genomic DNA. Genomic DNA extracted from each cell subset was distributed evenly over all wells of several immunoSEQ 96-well plates, and each plate served as one replicate. For sorted subsets, each replicate PCR was loaded with approximately 200 ng genomic DNA, equivalent to 25,000 to 30,000 T cell genomes. The purified libraries were quantified using a Qubit 3.0 fluorometer, sized with a Bioanalyzer 2100, and then quantified again using the KAPA Library Quantification kit. Every immunoSEQ 96-well plate was sequenced on a separate single-read 150-cycle Illumina NextSeq 550 flow cell. For the original study's pipeline: The immunoSEQ output contained only junctional sequences without quality scores, so filtering could not match that applied to full-length reads. To assign V/J genes and CDR3, sequences were annotated using PyIR, a Python wrapper for IgBLAST v1.9, with IMGT germline references. Reads were removed for weak V/J assignments (E-value above 1e-6), missing CDR3, stop codons, out-of-frame junctions, or ambiguous translated residues. V3J clonotypes were defined as sequences sharing an identical inferred V gene, J gene, and CDR3 amino acid sequence. To compute the percentage overlap between repertoires, the number of shared unique clonotypes was divided by the size of the smaller repertoire. Repertoire richness was assessed with RTK rarefaction, the Chao1 estimator, and Recon v2.1 estimates of unobserved clonotypes. Generation probabilities for all TCRbeta clonotypes obtained by the gDNA method from a handful of donors were computed using OLGA. Imported from immuneACCESS, the table was reduced by TCRdb to in-frame sequences with V and J called. These copies leave out some clones; in studies compared against another copy, an unresolved V gene accounts for under half, and the cause of the remainder is not known. Clone size and V and J calls were adopted from that table, with D and trimming inferred from the DNA. The sample data list about 650,000 clones, and around 95% of these were observed just once. 0.1% to 0.11% of the sample is in the top ten clones.

The V end loses 0 bases and the J end loses 7 bases, and a stretch of 20 bases separates them. The CDR3, cysteine through phenylalanine, is 16 amino acids long. Kept here is only the CDR3 DNA, which spans 48 bases and is read in frame from base 1. CDR1 and CDR2, looked up from the germline V gene, are SGHTS and YDEGEE. This TCR was sampled from a woman aged 25 to 39 in good health. The sample was naive CD8+ T cells sorted from blood. The meaning of the sample's cell subset or site label: CD45RA+CCR7+. The chain is encoded by TRBV5-8 joined to TRBJ2-7, with no confidently assigned D gene. The CDR3 amino acid sequence is: CASSLGSGSRMGEQYF. The DNA sequence follows: TGTGCCAGCAGCTTGGGTTCGGGCAGTCGAATGGGGGAGCAGTACTTC.